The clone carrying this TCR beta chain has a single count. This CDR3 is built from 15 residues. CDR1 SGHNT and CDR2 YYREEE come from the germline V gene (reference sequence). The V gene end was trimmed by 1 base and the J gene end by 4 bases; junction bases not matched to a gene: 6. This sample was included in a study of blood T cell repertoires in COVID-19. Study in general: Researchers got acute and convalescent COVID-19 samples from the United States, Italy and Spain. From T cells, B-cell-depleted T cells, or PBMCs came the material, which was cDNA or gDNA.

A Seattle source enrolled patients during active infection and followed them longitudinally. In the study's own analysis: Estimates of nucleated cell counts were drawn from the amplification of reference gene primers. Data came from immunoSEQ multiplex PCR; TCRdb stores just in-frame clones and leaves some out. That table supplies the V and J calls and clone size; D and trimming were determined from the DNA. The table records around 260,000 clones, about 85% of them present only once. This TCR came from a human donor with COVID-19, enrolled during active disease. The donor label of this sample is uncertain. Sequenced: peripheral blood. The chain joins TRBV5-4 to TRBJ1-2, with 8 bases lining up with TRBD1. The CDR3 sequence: CASSLQDRAFYGYTF. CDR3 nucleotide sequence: TGTGCCAGCAGCTTGCAGGACAGGGCTTTCTATGGCTACACCTTC.